This T cell receptor (beta chain) was documented in a study of CD8 T cells in Susac syndrome. Sequencing of TCR beta drew on CD8+ and CD4+ T cells from blood. The multiple sclerosis control cohort comprised treatment-naive individuals presenting with stable or active relapsing-remitting disease. TEMRA cells were FACS-enriched, while CD8+ and CD4+ T cells were negatively isolated. Random-hexamer reverse transcription was applied to roughly 0.45 to 1 ug RNA. A multiplex approach, immunoSEQ multiplex PCR, amplified TCR beta CDR3 across 54 Vbeta and 13 Jbeta. TCRdb used MiXCR to reprocess the immunoSEQ multiplex PCR reads, holding one entry per CDR3 protein. The top ten hold around 0.13% of the sample, which has a few hundred thousand distinct CDR3 sequences, 92% seen once. This sequence was found in a human donor with multiple sclerosis. Sequencing input: CD8+ T cells from PBMCs.

The CDR3 region is CASREAGAISYEQYF. The CDR3 coding sequence is TGCGCCAGCAGAGAAGCGGGAGCGATCTCCTACGAGCAGTACTTC. V is TRBV5-1 and J is TRBJ2-7, with 8 bases fitting TRBD2. Germline trimming cut 5 bases from V and 0 bases from J; bases unmatched to any gene: 7. The germline CDR1 and CDR2 sequences are SGHRS and YFSETQ. The CDR3 is 15 amino acids.